A single TCR beta chain is shown here with its context. The antigen it recognizes is unknown. The record has no base qualities; no much larger clone is one base away. This sample is drawn from a study of blood T cell repertoires in COVID-19 (TCRdb year 2020). In the study overall: The collaborator samples originated in the United States, Italy and Spain and spanned the acute and convalescent phases of COVID-19. The material from the prospective study consisted of cDNA or gDNA derived from T cells, B-cell-depleted T cells, or PBMCs. Deeply sampled blood TCRbeta repertoires from subjects exposed to, actively infected with, or recovered from COVID-19 were included in the dataset. The repertoires were released in a freely available public database meant as a resource for research on the immune response to SARS-CoV-2. Samples were obtained from the ongoing ImmuneRACE study (first 160 participants) and from over a thousand subjects provided by 6 global collaborators. A de-identified subject ID, COVID-19 status, age in years and sex were almost always included in the sample metadata. HLA class I and class II types, where available, came from metadata supplied by the sample provider rather than from assay-based typing. Broad study findings and their caveats: How much clinical and demographic metadata was included differed by source and by participant, and the metadata was provided uncurated.

The immunoSEQ Assay, a bias-controlled multiplex PCR, was used to amplify TCRbeta CDR3 regions from genomic DNA. Per the original workflow: The number of nucleated cells in each sample was estimated by amplification of reference gene primers within the assay. Sequence reads were collapsed and filtered to measure the absolute abundance of every unique TCRbeta CDR3 rearrangement. For each sample, productive Simpson clonality was calculated as the square root of Simpson's diversity index over productive rearrangements. Drawn from immuneACCESS, this table holds only the in-frame rearrangements with V and J called that TCRdb kept. Clones are partly lost; checked studies trace under half to an unresolved V gene and leave the rest unexplained. That table gives V, J and clone size, and the DNA gave D and trimming. In this sample the table shows 63,000 or so clones, 86% of which occur a single time. The top ten clones comprise around 4.2% of the sample.

CDR1 is given as MNHEY and CDR2 as SMNVEV, both from the germline V gene (reference sequence). The cysteine opens and the phenylalanine closes a CDR3 of 13 amino acids. The sequence is cut down to CDR3 DNA, 39 bases in frame from base 1. Here V drops 6 bases and J drops 7 bases, and the junction holds 8 bases not matched to any gene. The collaborating institutions used their own protocols to collect whole blood in K2EDTA tubes. Collaborator samples were shipped for TCRbeta analysis as frozen whole blood, isolated PBMCs, or DNA extracted from either sample type. What was sequenced was peripheral blood. This clonotype was obtained from an older man with active COVID-19. The sequence joins TRBV27 to TRBJ2-7; TRBD2 lines up with 8 middle nucleotides. The CDR3 in this case is CASRGLGVGEQYF. The bases are TGTGCCAGCAGGGGACTAGGGGTCGGGGAGCAGTACTTC.